This T cell receptor beta chain came from a study of shared clonotypes between healthy human individuals (dated by TCRdb to 2020 to 2021). Regarding the research as a whole: The cohort included three men and two women between 18 and 49 years of age. For each donor, CD4 naive and CD4 memory were each run on three plates, CD8 naive on two plates, and CD8 memory on one plate. To estimate repertoire size and how much clonotype sharing occurs between individuals, the study deeply sequenced the blood TCR repertoires of about 5 healthy adults. Libraries were prepared and TCR repertoires were sequenced by different laboratories using diverse techniques, in order to increase sequencing depth and limit assay-specific biases. Per donor, leukapheresis produced somewhere between about 0.94 and 9.5 billion PBMCs.

General study outcomes and caveats: Because the study included only a small number of donors, the genetic and exposure-history diversity represented was limited. Across a handful of donors, approximately 5% of naive CD4, approximately 3.6% of naive CD8, around 2.1% of memory CD4, and around 0.4% of memory CD8 clonotypes were shared. Rarefaction of sorted-subset datasets indicated incomplete sequencing despite the large sequencing depth. Sampling was limited to blood, and TCR repertoires in tissue likely differ from TCR repertoires in blood. Pairwise subsampling led to the expectation that sequencing depth would affect the degree of clonotype sharing among donors. Compared with non-shared clonotypes, the clonotypes found in all four sorted-subset donors had higher generation probabilities. Estimated clonotype richness was generally larger for naive than for memory subsets.

TCR CDR3 regions were amplified from genomic DNA by multiplex PCR using the deep immunoSEQ assay. Extracted genomic DNA from each cell subset was distributed evenly across all wells of several immunoSEQ 96-well plates, and each plate was treated as a replicate. For sorted subsets, each replicate PCR was loaded with 200 ng genomic DNA, equivalent to approximately 27,000 T cell genomes. Purified libraries were measured with a Qubit 3.0 fluorometer, size-checked on a Bioanalyzer 2100, and measured again with the KAPA Library Quantification kit. A separate single-read 150-cycle Illumina NextSeq 550 flow cell was used to sequence each immunoSEQ 96-well plate. Per the source publication's procedure: Because the immunoSEQ output held only junctional sequences and lacked quality scores, the filtering could not match the filtering applied to full-length reads. To assign V/J genes and CDR3, sequences were annotated against IMGT germline references using PyIR, a Python wrapper for IgBLAST v1.9. Reads with weak V/J assignments (E-value above 1e-6), missing CDR3, stop codons, out-of-frame junctions, or ambiguous translated residues were removed. V3J clonotypes were defined by identical inferred V gene, J gene, and CDR3 amino acid sequence. Percentage overlap between repertoires was calculated by dividing the number of shared unique clonotypes by the size of the smaller repertoire. Richness of each repertoire was evaluated using RTK rarefaction, the Chao1 estimator, and Recon v2.1 estimates of unobserved clonotypes. Generation probabilities were computed with OLGA for all TCRbeta clonotypes obtained by the gDNA method from four donors. In its TCRdb copy, this immuneACCESS table keeps in-frame sequences only and misses some clones. Where compared with another copy, unresolved V genes explain less than half of these, and the others have no known cause. The V and J calls and clone size come from that table; D and trimming were worked out from the DNA. The sample table holds roughly 2.2 million clones, of which around 90% were seen once. Of the sample, approximately 0.4% falls within the top ten clones.

CDR1 and CDR2 were assigned from the germline V gene as SGDLS and YYNGEE. V was cut back by 4 bases and J by 0 bases, leaving a gap of 14 bases between them. Including the terminal cysteine and phenylalanine, the CDR3 comprises 16 residues. Only the CDR3 portion is preserved as DNA: 48 bases, with reading frame beginning at the first base. A word on this clone: Its antigen is unknown. Base qualities are not recorded, but no much larger clone differs from it by a single base.

The donors were healthy, HIV-negative adults who had no recently reported acute infections or vaccinations. Every donor was a Caucasian adult residing in Nashville, Tennessee, USA. CD4+ T cells were enriched by magnetic negative selection, after which naive cells were positively selected on CD45RA and the negative fraction was taken as the memory subset. Blood was obtained by leukapheresis, after which PBMCs were separated by Ficoll-Histopaque density gradient centrifugation and cryopreserved in liquid nitrogen vapor phase. Purity and quantity of every magnetically sorted T cell population were checked by analytical flow cytometry. Genomic DNA was isolated from every sorted fraction and measured by UV absorbance on a Nanodrop 2000c.

Recombination connected TRBV9 to TRBJ1-3; the D gene lacks a confident call. Sequenced: naive CD4+ T cells from PBMCs. In the paper's terms, the cell subset or site label means: CD45RA+ positively selected. This sequence originates from a man younger than 35 in good health. Some clones in this sample may be carry-over from other donors' samples. The CDR3 region has the sequence CASSPRITLSGNTIYF. The DNA sequence reads TGTGCCAGCAGCCCTCGGATAACACTCTCTGGAAACACCATATATTTT.